This T cell receptor beta chain was identified during a study of Graves' ophthalmopathy and Graves' hyperthyroidism. V lost 2 bases, J lost 5 bases, and 10 bases lay in between. CDR3 length equals 13 residues. Germline CDR1 reads SGHRS; CDR2 reads YFSETQ. For repertoire sequencing, the TCR beta CDR3 regions were amplified from RNA transcripts. The authors performed first-round RT-PCR with HTBI primers and then a second-round multiplex PCR. Each CDR3 protein gets one entry after TCRdb re-called the multiplex PCR reads with MiXCR. The sample records roughly 1.1 million distinct CDR3 sequences, 36% being singletons. Only one count was recorded for this clonotype.

Specimen: peripheral blood or thyroid tissue (not recorded which). The rearrangement uses TRBV5-1 and TRBJ2-5, with unresolved D. The source of this sequence is an adult man with Graves' hyperthyroidism. The CDR3 nucleotides are TGCGCCAGCAGCTTTGCCGGGCGGGAGACCCAGTACTTC. The encoded protein is CASSFAGRETQYF.